The 10 T cell receptor beta chains below come from one sample, sequenced in a study of technical replicates of blood from a few donors. Clones were read by immunoSEQ multiplex PCR, and TCRdb kept only the in-frame ones, dropping some. The sample has about 62,000 clones; under 90% are singletons. Specimen: PBMCs. These receptors all come from a human donor in good health. Some clones in this sample may be carry-over from other donors' samples.

The chain joins TRBV4-2 to TRBJ2-7, with D maybe TRBD1 (6 bases). The V gene lost 0 bases and the J gene lost 4 bases, with 16 bases spanning the gap. CDR3 size: 16 residues. Germline V gene data show CDR1 as LGHNA and CDR2 as YNFKEQ. CDR3: CASSQDLGRGEYEQYF. In DNA, the CDR3 is TGTGCCAGCAGCCAAGATCTCGGCAGGGGTGAGTACGAGCAGTACTTC.

This chain connects TRBV9 to TRBJ2-1; possible D gene TRBD2, 5 bases. V was pared by 0 bases and J by 5 bases, with 15 bases between. Germline CDR1 and CDR2: SGDLS and YYNGEE. The CDR3 contains 16 residues. CDR3 DNA sequence: TGTGCCAGCAGCGTAGGGTTCCTCCCGGGGAACAATGAGCAGTTCTTC. Residues: CASSVGFLPGNNEQFF.

The V and J genes are TRBV15 and TRBJ2-7; tentative D call: TRBD1 (8 bases). The CDR3 extends over 15 amino acids. Deletions cut 1 base from V and 4 bases from J, with 14 bases between. Germline loops: CDR1 LNHNV, CDR2 YYDKDF (reference sequence). Here the CDR3 reads CATSRGEQGGYEQYF. As DNA, the CDR3 is TGTGCCACCAGCAGAGGAGAACAGGGGGGGTACGAGCAGTACTTC.

The chain employs TRBV19 and TRBJ1-3, with 12 positions matching TRBD1. CDR3 size: 17 residues. The trim removed 5 bases at V and 3 bases at J, leaving 8 bases unmatched. CDR1 is LNHDA and CDR2 is SQIVND in the germline V gene (reference sequence). The CDR3 sequence is CASSHPGQGASGNTIYF. In nucleotides, the CDR3 is TGTGCCAGTAGTCACCCGGGACAGGGGGCGAGTGGAAACACCATATATTTT.

This clone was found once. J is TRBJ2-7 and V is TRBV5-4; 10 positions agree with TRBD2. Germline loops: CDR1 SGHNT, CDR2 YYREEE (reference sequence). This CDR3 is built from 15 residues. V lost 7 bases and J lost 4; bases outside the gene matches: 11. The CDR3 region is CASARGGTSAYEQYF. The CDR3 DNA sequence: TGTGCCAGCGCCCGTGGTGGGACTAGCGCTTACGAGCAGTACTTC.

The chain combines TRBV7-2 with TRBJ2-7; TRBD2 agrees at 12 bases. The germline gives CDR1 SGHTA, CDR2 FQGNSA. J gave up 2 bases and V 0 bases, and 8 bases lay outside the gene matches. This CDR3 comprises 18 residues. CDR3 coding DNA: TGTGCCAGCAGCTTAGCGAGGTGGACTAGCGGGACAACCTACGAGCAGTACTTC. This sequence encodes CASSLARWTSGTTYEQYF.

This clone occurred once. The rearrangement links TRBV6-5 to TRBJ2-3; tentatively, D is TRBD2 (6 bases). The CDR3 contains 14 residues. Germline CDR1 reads MNHEY; CDR2 reads SVGAGI. The V gene lost 4 bases and the J gene lost 3 bases, with 11 bases spanning the gap. This CDR3 reads CASSSLRGTDTQYF. CDR3 DNA sequence: TGTGCCAGCAGTTCCTTGCGGGGTACAGATACGCAGTATTTT.

The V and J genes are TRBV5-1 and TRBJ1-5; D is unresolved. The germline V gene has CDR1 SGHRS and CDR2 YFSETQ. V lost 1 base, J lost 6 bases, and 8 bases lay in between. CDR3 length: 13 residues. CDR3 DNA sequence: TGCGCCAGCAGCTTGAACTTTGGTCAGCCCCAGCATTTT. Amino acids: CASSLNFGQPQHF.

Only a few counts were recorded for this clone. The rearrangement joins TRBV4-3 to TRBJ2-6, with a tentative D call TRBD2 (7 bases). The CDR3 length is 16 residues. CDR1 and CDR2 from the germline V gene are LGHNA and YSLEER. Deletions cut 3 bases from V and 4 bases from J, with 13 bases between. CDR3 loop: CASSQIGGTGANVLTF. DNA for the CDR3: TGCGCCAGCAGCCAGATCGGGGGGACAGGGGCCAACGTCCTGACTTTC.

The V call is TRBV2, the J call TRBJ1-5; TRBD1 might be the D (5 bases). The length of the CDR3 is 13 residues. The V gene's germline CDR1 is SNHLY and CDR2 FYNNEI. The V end was cut by 4 bases, the J end by 4 bases, with 8 bases between. The CDR3: CASSAQGNQPQHF. The CDR3 region has the DNA TGTGCCAGCAGTGCTCAGGGTAATCAGCCCCAGCATTTT.